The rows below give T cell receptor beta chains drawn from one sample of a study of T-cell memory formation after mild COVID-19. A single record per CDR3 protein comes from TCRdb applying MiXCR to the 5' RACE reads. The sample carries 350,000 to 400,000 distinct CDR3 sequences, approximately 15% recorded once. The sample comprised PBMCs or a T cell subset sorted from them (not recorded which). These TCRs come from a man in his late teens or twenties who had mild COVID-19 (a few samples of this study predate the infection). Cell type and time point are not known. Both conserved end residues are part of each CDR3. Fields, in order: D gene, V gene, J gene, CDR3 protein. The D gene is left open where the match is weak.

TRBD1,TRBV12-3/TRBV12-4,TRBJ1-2,CASSRTGIRGYTF
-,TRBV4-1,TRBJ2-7,CASSQGTVGYEQYF
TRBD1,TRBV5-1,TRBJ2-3,CASSQPTGADTQYF
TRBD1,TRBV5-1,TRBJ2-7,CASSQGTGAGEQYF
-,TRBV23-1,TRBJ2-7,CASSPLGRFPWRDEQYF
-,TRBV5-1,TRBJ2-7,CASSLRDGGDEQYF
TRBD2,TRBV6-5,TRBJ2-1,CASSYSPQRGDNEQFF
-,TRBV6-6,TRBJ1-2,CASSSVLRDSAYGYTF
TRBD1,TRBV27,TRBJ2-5,CASSLRGPQETQYF
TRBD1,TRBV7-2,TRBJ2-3,CASSSTGFGTDTQYF
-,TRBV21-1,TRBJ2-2,CASRFPRETGDTGELFF
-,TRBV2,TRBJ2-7,CASCLRGHEQYF
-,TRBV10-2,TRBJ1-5,CASSEFDREPQHF
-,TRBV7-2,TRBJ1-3,CASSLSLSGNTIYF
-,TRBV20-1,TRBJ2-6,CSASAVRSGANVLTF
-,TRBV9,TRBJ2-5,CASSVAGIQETQYF
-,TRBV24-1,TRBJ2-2,CAASPANTGELFF
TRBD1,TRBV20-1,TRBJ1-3,CSATHRGPGNTIYF
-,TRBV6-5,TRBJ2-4,CASSYSQPADIQYF
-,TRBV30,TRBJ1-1,CAWSRDTMNTEAFF
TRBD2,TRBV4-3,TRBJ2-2,CASSQGLAGVNTGELFF
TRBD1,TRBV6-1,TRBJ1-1,CASMPDRVGTEAFF
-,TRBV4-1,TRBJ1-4,CASSPSEINEKLFF
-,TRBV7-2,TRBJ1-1,CASSFFLQGTEAFF
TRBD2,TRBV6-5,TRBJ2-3,CASSYGPGGDSHTDTQYF
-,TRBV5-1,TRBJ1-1,CASSRDATEAFF